The clone carrying this T cell receptor (beta chain) occurred a few times. As yet, its antigen is unknown. V was trimmed by 2 bases and J by 4 bases, leaving 9 bases between them. The CDR3 has 13 amino acids. Germline loops: CDR1 SGHTA, CDR2 FQGTGA. Primed by a sample-barcoded 5' primer and a J-beta primer mix, a second PCR proceeded for 7 to 11 cycles. From the 5' RACE reads, TCRdb called clonotypes with MiXCR, one entry per CDR3 protein. Among some 760,000 distinct CDR3 sequences listed, 20% to 30% were seen once. This sample stems from a study of blood T cells in healthy people across ages. Study findings and constraints: Naive T cell percentage by flow cytometry tracked strongly with beta diversity.

This same sample was also part of a study on T cells of mothers and their children. That source adds: A few healthy Caucasian mothers served as donors, and their six children did as well.

This clonotype was obtained from a boy between 10 and 17 years old in good health. The chain couples TRBV7-3 to TRBJ2-7; D not resolved. Sequencing was done on a sample of blood. CDR3 nucleotides: TGTGCCAGCAGCTTAGGTTACGGGTACGAGCAGTACTTC. This codes for CASSLGYGYEQYF.